This record concerns one TCR beta chain sequence. Its antigen is not identified. This entry belongs to a study of OX40 agonist ivuxolimab in advanced cancers. Study-wide background: Melanoma, hepatocellular carcinoma, head and neck or renal cell cancer occurred in dose-escalation patients.

Overall study results and limits: In general, CD8+ T cells held more expanded clones than CD4+ did, on average.

Libraries were prepared by immunoSEQ multiplex PCR; TCRdb keeps only in-frame clonotypes and omits some of them. Of 25,000 to 35,000 clones in the sample, about 80% were seen once. Germline V lookup: CDR1 SGHAT, CDR2 FQNNGV. V gave up 0 bases and J gave up 12 bases; unmatched junction bases: 18. The CDR3 has 18 residues. This receptor was obtained from an adult with an advanced solid tumor such as melanoma, head and neck, liver or kidney cancer. Here the sequenced sample was CD4+ or CD8+ T cells sorted from blood, taken in a trial of the OX40 agonist ivuxolimab. The V and J genes are TRBV11-2 and TRBJ2-1; 9 positions agree with TRBD1. The CDR3 reads CASSLDSAGTGRGTGQFF. The CDR3 DNA reads as TGTGCCAGCAGCTTAGATTCGGCCGGGACAGGGAGGGGGACGGGGCAGTTCTTC.